A single sample gave rise to the 17 T cell receptor beta chains below, sequenced in a study of T cells after yellow fever vaccination. TCRdb re-called the 5' RACE reads with MiXCR, one entry per CDR3 protein. This sample carries about 50,000 distinct CDR3 sequences, 7.1% of them seen once, and the ten largest clones take approximately 37%. The sample in question was CD8+ T cells sorted from PBMCs, obtained on the day of the first yellow fever vaccination. The receptors derive from a man aged 18 to 30 who received the YFV17D yellow fever vaccine.

This clonotype was detected ten times or more. This rearrangement joins TRBV25-1 to TRBJ2-1; no reliable D call. This CDR3 spans 16 amino acids. V lost 2 bases to trimming and J lost 1 base, with 12 bases between them. Germline V gene lookup returns CDR1 MGHDK and CDR2 SYGVNS. The CDR3 is CASSEDVGRSYNEQFF. CDR3 nucleotide sequence: TGTGCCAGCAGTGAAGACGTGGGCAGATCCTACAATGAGCAGTTCTTC. The variable domain in full, with the rest retrieved from reference TRBV25-1 and TRBJ2-1, is EADIYQTPRYLVIGTGKKITLECSQTMGHDKMYWYQQDPGMELHLIHYSYGVNSTEKGDLSSESTVSRIRTEHFPLTLESARPSHTSQYLCASSEDVGRSYNEQFFGPGTRLTVL.

This clonotype was seen ten or more times. This sequence joins TRBV5-1 and TRBJ2-1, with D perhaps TRBD2 (5 bases). Per germline, CDR1 SGHRS and CDR2 YFSETQ. This CDR3 comprises 15 residues. V dropped 7 bases and J dropped 0 bases, with 14 bases sitting between them. CDR3 in DNA: TGCGCCAGCCAGCGCGAGGGTGGCTCCTACAATGAGCAGTTCTTC. Its translation: CASQREGGSYNEQFF.

The V and J genes are TRBV5-1 and TRBJ2-3, with a tentative D call TRBD1 (5 bases). The V gene's germline CDR1 is SGHRS and CDR2 YFSETQ. This CDR3 region has 15 residues. V lost 0 bases and J 0 bases, leaving 8 bases between the germline ends. The CDR3 reads CASSLEQASTDTQYF. The CDR3 DNA follows: TGCGCCAGCAGCTTGGAACAGGCGAGCACAGATACGCAGTATTTT. The full variable domain, completed using reference TRBV5-1 and TRBJ2-3, is KAGVTQTPRYLIKTRGQQVTLSCSPISGHRSVSWYQQTPGQGLQFLFEYFSETQRNKGNFPGRFSGRQFSNSRSEMNVSTLELGDSALYLCASSLEQASTDTQYFGPGTRLTVL.

This clonotype was recorded at least ten times. The V and J genes are TRBV28 and TRBJ2-3; the D gene could be TRBD1 or TRBD2 (5 bases each). The germline V gene encodes CDR1 MDHEN and CDR2 SYDVKM. The CDR3 is 16 residues long. V lost 4 bases to trimming and J lost 4 bases, with 18 bases between them. This CDR3 reads CASSSWGSSRADTQYF. In DNA, the CDR3 is TGTGCCAGCAGTTCGTGGGGGAGTAGTCGCGCAGATACGCAGTATTTT.

This clonotype has ten or more counts. The CDR3 DNA follows: TGTGCCAGCAGCTCTCGACAGGGAGGCGAATACAATGAGCAGTTCTTC. Protein product: CASSSRQGGEYNEQFF. This sequence joins TRBV3-1 and TRBJ2-1; the D gene is possibly TRBD1 (7 bases). Trimming removed 5 bases at V and 4 bases at J, with 18 bases between. CDR1 and CDR2 from the germline V gene are LGHDT and YNNKEL (reference sequence). This CDR3 is built from 16 residues.

In this sample, this clonotype turned up many times. The rearrangement joins TRBV4-3 to TRBJ1-2, with TRBD1 identical over 10 bases. CDR3 size: 15 residues. The junction had 5 bases not matched to a gene; V was cut back by 3 bases and J by 4 bases. CDR1 and CDR2 from the germline V gene are LGHNA and YSLEER. The CDR3: CASSQDRGFTYGYTF. The CDR3 DNA sequence: TGCGCCAGCAGCCAGGACAGGGGGTTTACCTATGGCTACACCTTC.

This chain links TRBV10-3 with TRBJ1-5; 8 bases align to TRBD1. Germline trimming cut 6 bases from V and 11 bases from J; bases unmatched to any gene: 18. CDR1 ENHRY and CDR2 SYGVKD come from the germline V gene. The CDR3 runs to 16 residues. The CDR3 loop is CAISDPGQAPYEAQHF. CDR3 sequence (DNA): TGTGCCATCAGCGACCCGGGACAGGCCCCTTATGAGGCCCAGCATTTT.

This clonotype was seen only once. A much larger clone sits a single nucleotide away, making a read error possible. This chain connects TRBV5-5 to TRBJ2-2; 7 positions agree with TRBD2. Germline V gives CDR1 SGHKS, CDR2 YYEKEE (reference sequence). V trimming: 4 bases; J trimming: 5 bases; junction bases outside the gene matches: 8. CDR3 length equals 15 residues. For the CDR3, the DNA is TGTGCCAGCAGCCCGGGACTAATCCCGACCGGGGAGCTGTTTTTT. Residues: CASSPGLIPTGELFF.

This chain links TRBV9 with TRBJ1-1; 11 positions match TRBD1. Looked up from germline, CDR1 is SGDLS and CDR2 is YYNGEE. J gave up 6 bases and V 3 bases, and 7 bases lay outside the gene matches. The CDR3 extends over 15 amino acids. The CDR3 is CASSATGQGVAEAFF. CDR3 nucleotide sequence: TGTGCCAGCAGCGCAACGGGACAGGGGGTTGCTGAAGCTTTCTTT.

This clonotype was counted a few times. This chain uses TRBV27 with TRBJ1-4; a weak D match, TRBD1 (5 bases). This CDR3 comprises 15 residues. Germline V gene lookup returns CDR1 MNHEY and CDR2 SMNVEV (reference sequence). With 5 bases removed from V and 0 bases from J, the gap between germline ends came to 10 bases. CDR3 in amino acids: CASSPLGATNEKLFF. Here the CDR3 DNA reads TGTGCCAGCAGTCCCCTGGGGGCAACTAATGAAAAACTGTTTTTT.

The sample holds a few counts of this clonotype. The chain has TRBV7-9 and TRBJ2-6, with no clear D. Germline V lookup: CDR1 SEHNR, CDR2 FQNEAQ (reference sequence). Trimming shortened V by 11 bases and J by 0 bases, and 8 bases separated the two germline ends. The CDR3 runs to 13 residues. The CDR3 loop reads CAAPLSGANVLTF. Here the CDR3 DNA reads TGTGCCGCACCCCTCTCTGGGGCCAACGTCCTGACTTTC. The whole variable domain, filled in from reference TRBV7-9 and TRBJ2-6, reads DTGVSQNPRHKITKRGQNVTFRCDPISEHNRLYWYRQTLGQGPEFLTYFQNEAQLEKSRLLSDRFSAERPKGSFSTLEIQRTEQGDSAMYLCAAPLSGANVLTFGAGSRLTVL.

In DNA form, the CDR3 reads TGTGCCAGCAGCTTAGGTCACTTCTTCTATGGCTACACCTTC. This codes for CASSLGHFFYGYTF. The V and J genes are TRBV7-2 and TRBJ1-2; the D is unclear. Germline loops: CDR1 SGHTA, CDR2 FQGNSA. V was clipped by 1 base and J by 4 bases, with 10 bases between them. The CDR3 runs to 14 residues.

The chain couples TRBV13 to TRBJ2-7, with D perhaps TRBD1 (7 bases). V lost 5 bases, J lost 7 bases, and 21 bases lay in between. The CDR3 has 15 amino acids. Germline assignment: CDR1 PRHDT and CDR2 FYEKMQ (reference sequence). This CDR3 is CASSAGAQGEEEQYF. CDR3 DNA: TGTGCCAGCAGCGCCGGGGCTCAGGGGGAGGAAGAGCAGTACTTC. Combining the CDR3 with reference TRBV13 and TRBJ2-7 gives the whole variable domain AAGVIQSPRHLIKEKRETATLKCYPIPRHDTVYWYQQGPGQDPQFLISFYEKMQSDKGSIPDRFSAQQFSDYHSELNMSSLELGDSALYFCASSAGAQGEEEQYFGPGTRLTVT.

The sample holds a few counts of this clonotype. The rearrangement joins TRBV11-2 to TRBJ2-4, with TRBD2 matching 11 bases. Trimming cost V 5 bases and J 3 bases; bases outside gene matches: 9. The CDR3 consists of 17 residues. Germline values: CDR1 SGHAT, CDR2 FQNNGV. CDR3 DNA sequence: TGTGCCAGCAGCCCAGGGGATAGCGGGGGGGTCAAAAACATTCAGTACTTC. Translation: CASSPGDSGGVKNIQYF.

This clonotype has more than one count but fewer than ten. The chain joins TRBV5-6 to TRBJ2-4; perhaps D is TRBD1 or TRBD2 (5 bases each). The CDR3 has 15 amino acids. The V gene lost 4 bases and the J gene lost 6 bases, with 17 bases spanning the gap. Germline CDR1 is SGHDT and CDR2 is YYEEEE. The CDR3 is CASSAGTAAGNIQYF. In nucleotides, the CDR3 is TGTGCCAGCAGCGCAGGGACCGCCGCAGGAAACATTCAGTACTTC.

This clonotype was seen at least ten times. The V and J genes are TRBV7-2 and TRBJ2-5; 7 bases fit TRBD2. Germline V CDR1 and CDR2: SGHTA, FQGNSA. V was clipped by 2 bases and J by 1 base; unmatched bases: 4. The CDR3 extends over 15 amino acids. DNA for the CDR3: TGTGCCAGCAGCTTATCTCCGGGGGGCCAAGAGACCCAGTACTTC. Protein sequence: CASSLSPGGQETQYF.

This clonotype occurred many times. J is TRBJ2-2 and V is TRBV24-1; D possibly corresponds to TRBD1 (6 bases). Trimming took off 2 bases at V and 5 bases at J, with 8 bases between the two ends. This CDR3 has 14 residues. Germline lookup yields CDR1 KGHDR and CDR2 SFDVKD. CDR3 bases: TGTGCCACCAGTGATTCAGACAGGACCGGGGAGCTGTTTTTT. The encoded protein is CATSDSDRTGELFF.